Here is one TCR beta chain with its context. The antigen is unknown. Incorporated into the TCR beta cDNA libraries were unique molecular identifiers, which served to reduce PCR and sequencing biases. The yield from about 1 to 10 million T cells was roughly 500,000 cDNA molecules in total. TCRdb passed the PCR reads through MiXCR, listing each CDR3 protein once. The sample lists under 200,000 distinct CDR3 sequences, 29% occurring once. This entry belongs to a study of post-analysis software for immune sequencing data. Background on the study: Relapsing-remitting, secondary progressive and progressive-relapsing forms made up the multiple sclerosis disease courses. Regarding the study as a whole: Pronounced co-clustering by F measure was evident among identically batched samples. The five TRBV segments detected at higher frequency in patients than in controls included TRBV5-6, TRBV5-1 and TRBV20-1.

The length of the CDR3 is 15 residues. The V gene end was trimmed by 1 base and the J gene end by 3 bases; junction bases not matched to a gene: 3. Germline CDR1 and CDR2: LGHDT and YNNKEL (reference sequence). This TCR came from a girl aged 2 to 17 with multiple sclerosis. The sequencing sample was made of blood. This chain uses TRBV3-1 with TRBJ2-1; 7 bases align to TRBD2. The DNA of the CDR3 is TGTGCCAGCAGCCAAGCAGGGACTAACTACAATGAGCAGTTCTTC. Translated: CASSQAGTNYNEQFF.